This is a list of T cell receptor beta chains from one sample in a study of CD8 T cells in Susac syndrome. TCRdb redid the calling of the immunoSEQ multiplex PCR reads with MiXCR, one entry per CDR3 protein. The top ten clones hold more than 0.06% of a sample with about 300,000 distinct CDR3 sequences, just over 90% of them seen once. Sample: CD4+ T cells from PBMCs. Source of these receptors: a human donor with multiple sclerosis. Each CDR3 is given with its conserved first and last residue. A D gene is named only where the DNA matches it firmly. Where a row states a size, it is once, few, many or the class of an expanded clone; other rows omit it.

CDR3aa: CATGGGRKTQYF
CDR3nt: TGTGCCACCGGTGGGGGTCGGAAGACCCAGTACTTC
j_gene: TRBJ2-5
abundance: .
d_gene: .
v_gene: TRBV15

CDR3aa: CASREGTGGQPQHF
CDR3nt: TGTGCCAGCAGAGAGGGGACAGGGGGTCAGCCCCAGCATTTT
j_gene: TRBJ1-5
abundance: .
d_gene: TRBD1
v_gene: TRBV12-3/TRBV12-4

CDR3aa: CAWSEGGDGYEQYF
CDR3nt: TGTGCCTGGAGTGAAGGGGGAGACGGATACGAGCAGTACTTC
j_gene: TRBJ2-7
abundance: few
d_gene: .
v_gene: TRBV30

CDR3aa: CASSPGRGDNSPLHF
CDR3nt: TGTGCCAGCTCACCAGGGCGAGGGGACAATTCACCCCTCCACTTT
j_gene: TRBJ1-6
abundance: once
d_gene: .
v_gene: TRBV18

CDR3aa: CASSQWGTGVRLNTEAFF
CDR3nt: TGTGCCAGCAGTCAGTGGGGGACAGGGGTAAGGTTAAACACTGAAGCTTTCTTT
j_gene: TRBJ1-1
abundance: .
d_gene: TRBD1
v_gene: TRBV7-2

CDR3aa: CSGGEGSGELFF
CDR3nt: TGCAGCGGTGGGGAAGGGTCCGGGGAGCTGTTTTTT
j_gene: TRBJ2-2
abundance: .
d_gene: .
v_gene: TRBV29-1

CDR3aa: CAGWKGNVLDTEAFF
CDR3nt: TGTGCTGGGTGGAAGGGAAATGTTTTGGACACTGAAGCTTTCTTT
j_gene: TRBJ1-1
abundance: .
d_gene: .
v_gene: TRBV30

CDR3aa: CSVGQLLNTEAFF
CDR3nt: TGCAGCGTCGGGCAGTTATTGAACACTGAAGCTTTCTTT
j_gene: TRBJ1-1
abundance: few
d_gene: .
v_gene: TRBV29-1

CDR3aa: CASSLGAGRGVYEQYF
CDR3nt: TGTGCCAGCAGTTTAGGAGCGGGAAGGGGTGTTTACGAGCAGTACTTC
j_gene: TRBJ2-7
abundance: .
d_gene: TRBD2
v_gene: TRBV6-6

CDR3aa: CSARDGLAGFNEQFF
CDR3nt: TGCAGTGCTAGAGATGGGCTAGCGGGGTTTAATGAGCAGTTCTTC
j_gene: TRBJ2-1
abundance: .
d_gene: TRBD2
v_gene: TRBV20-1

CDR3aa: CARPIRQGTYTEAFF
CDR3nt: TGTGCCAGACCGATCAGACAGGGGACGTACACTGAAGCTTTCTTT
j_gene: TRBJ1-1
abundance: .
d_gene: TRBD1
v_gene: TRBV25-1

CDR3aa: CASSRQRGGQPDTQYF
CDR3nt: TGCGCCAGCAGCCGGCAAAGAGGGGGGCAGCCAGATACGCAGTATTTT
j_gene: TRBJ2-3
abundance: .
d_gene: .
v_gene: TRBV4-1

CDR3aa: CSARTSGAYEQYF
CDR3nt: TGCAGCGCCAGGACTAGCGGGGCCTACGAGCAGTACTTC
j_gene: TRBJ2-7
abundance: .
d_gene: TRBD2
v_gene: TRBV29-1

CDR3aa: CASSPRRNQETQYF
CDR3nt: TGTGCCAGCAGCCCCCGCCGGAACCAAGAGACCCAGTACTTC
j_gene: TRBJ2-5
abundance: once
d_gene: .
v_gene: TRBV7-8

CDR3aa: CASRDPSGARKLFF
CDR3nt: TGTGCCAGCAGGGACCCCAGCGGGGCGCGAAAACTGTTTTTT
j_gene: TRBJ1-4
abundance: .
d_gene: .
v_gene: TRBV6-6

CDR3aa: CASSKVSRANTEAFF
CDR3nt: TGTGCCAGCAGTAAAGTTTCGAGGGCGAACACTGAAGCTTTCTTT
j_gene: TRBJ1-1
abundance: .
d_gene: .
v_gene: TRBV6-1

CDR3aa: CASSQDLRVGVGHEKLFF
CDR3nt: TGCGCCAGCAGCCAAGATCTTAGAGTGGGGGTAGGTCATGAAAAACTGTTTTTT
j_gene: TRBJ1-4
abundance: .
d_gene: .
v_gene: TRBV4-1

CDR3aa: CASSDSSFSSGELFF
CDR3nt: TGTGCCAGCAGTGACTCCTCTTTTTCATCCGGGGAGCTGTTTTTT
j_gene: TRBJ2-2
abundance: once
d_gene: .
v_gene: TRBV6-4

CDR3aa: CSVGGWEREDGETQYF
CDR3nt: TGCAGCGTTGGTGGTTGGGAGCGGGAGGACGGTGAGACCCAGTACTTC
j_gene: TRBJ2-5
abundance: .
d_gene: TRBD2
v_gene: TRBV29-1

CDR3aa: CASRLAGAPDTQYF
CDR3nt: TGTGCCAGTAGACTAGCGGGGGCTCCGGATACGCAGTATTTT
j_gene: TRBJ2-3
abundance: .
d_gene: TRBD2
v_gene: TRBV19

CDR3aa: CSGARGGEKLFF
CDR3nt: TGCAGTGGGGCTAGGGGTGGAGAAAAACTGTTTTTT
j_gene: TRBJ1-4
abundance: .
d_gene: .
v_gene: TRBV20-1

CDR3aa: CASSPTGSRTEAFF
CDR3nt: TGTGCCAGCAGCCCTACAGGGTCCCGGACTGAAGCTTTCTTT
j_gene: TRBJ1-1
abundance: .
d_gene: .
v_gene: TRBV5-4

CDR3aa: CSAGQGKGNEKLFF
CDR3nt: TGCAGCGCCGGACAGGGGAAGGGCAATGAAAAACTGTTTTTT
j_gene: TRBJ1-4
abundance: .
d_gene: TRBD1
v_gene: TRBV29-1

CDR3aa: CASSLTSPPETQYF
CDR3nt: TGTGCCAGCAGCTTAACCTCACCGCCAGAGACCCAGTACTTC
j_gene: TRBJ2-5
abundance: .
d_gene: .
v_gene: TRBV12-3/TRBV12-4

CDR3aa: CASTRDAKRGPPNEQFF
CDR3nt: TGTGCCAGCACCCGGGACGCGAAAAGGGGACCCCCCAATGAGCAGTTCTTC
j_gene: TRBJ2-1
abundance: .
d_gene: .
v_gene: TRBV7-9

CDR3aa: CASSSLTGMVSGNTIYF
CDR3nt: TGTGCCAGTAGTAGCTTGACAGGGATGGTCTCTGGAAACACCATATATTTT
j_gene: TRBJ1-3
abundance: .
d_gene: TRBD1
v_gene: TRBV19

CDR3aa: CASSSAGAPRGVKNIQYF
CDR3nt: TGCGCCAGCAGCTCGGCGGGGGCGCCGAGGGGAGTCAAAAACATTCAGTACTTC
j_gene: TRBJ2-4
abundance: .
d_gene: .
v_gene: TRBV5-1

CDR3aa: CASSGQDRVEQFF
CDR3nt: TGTGCCAGCAGCGGACAAGATAGAGTTGAGCAGTTCTTC
j_gene: TRBJ2-1
abundance: once
d_gene: .
v_gene: TRBV9

CDR3aa: CASSQPPPKSKNTEAFF
CDR3nt: TGTGCCAGCAGCCAACCGCCCCCCAAGTCCAAGAACACTGAAGCTTTCTTT
j_gene: TRBJ1-1
abundance: .
d_gene: .
v_gene: TRBV3-1

CDR3aa: CSVSAGHLNEKLFF
CDR3nt: TGCAGCGTTTCCGCAGGACACCTTAATGAAAAACTGTTTTTT
j_gene: TRBJ1-4
abundance: .
d_gene: .
v_gene: TRBV29-1

CDR3aa: CASSSPWTTEAFF
CDR3nt: TGCGCCAGCAGCTCCCCCTGGACCACTGAAGCTTTCTTT
j_gene: TRBJ1-1
abundance: .
d_gene: .
v_gene: TRBV5-1

CDR3aa: CASSLRQSNTGELFF
CDR3nt: TGCGCCAGCAGCTTGCGACAGTCGAACACCGGGGAGCTGTTTTTT
j_gene: TRBJ2-2
abundance: once
d_gene: .
v_gene: TRBV5-1

CDR3aa: CASSSKTTSYNEQFF
CDR3nt: TGTGCCAGCAGCTCGAAGACCACTAGCTACAATGAGCAGTTCTTC
j_gene: TRBJ2-1
abundance: .
d_gene: .
v_gene: TRBV5-4

CDR3aa: CASSLARTSNGELFF
CDR3nt: TGTGCCAGCAGCTTAGCCCGGACTAGTAACGGGGAGCTGTTTTTT
j_gene: TRBJ2-2
abundance: .
d_gene: TRBD2
v_gene: TRBV7-8

CDR3aa: CASSGRLAGARNTGELFF
CDR3nt: TGTGCCAGCAGTGGAAGGCTAGCGGGGGCCAGGAACACCGGGGAGCTGTTTTTT
j_gene: TRBJ2-2
abundance: .
d_gene: TRBD2
v_gene: TRBV2

CDR3aa: CASSLSVRTRQGSTEAFF
CDR3nt: TGTGCCAGCAGCTTAAGTGTCCGGACCAGACAGGGGAGCACTGAAGCTTTCTTT
j_gene: TRBJ1-1
abundance: .
d_gene: TRBD1
v_gene: TRBV7-3

CDR3aa: CASSLRGNTIYF
CDR3nt: TGTGCCAGCAGTTTGAGGGGAAACACCATATATTTT
j_gene: TRBJ1-3
abundance: .
d_gene: .
v_gene: TRBV12-3/TRBV12-4

CDR3aa: CASSLDGQGVGGYTF
CDR3nt: TGTGCCAGCAGCTTGGATGGACAGGGTGTCGGGGGCTACACCTTC
j_gene: TRBJ1-2
abundance: .
d_gene: TRBD1
v_gene: TRBV5-5

CDR3aa: CASSPGDGAFF
CDR3nt: TGTGCCAGCTCACCAGGAGATGGAGCTTTCTTT
j_gene: TRBJ1-1
abundance: .
d_gene: .
v_gene: TRBV18

CDR3aa: CSVRDRKDKPNSADTQYF
CDR3nt: TGCAGCGTTAGAGACAGGAAGGACAAACCGAATAGCGCAGATACGCAGTATTTT
j_gene: TRBJ2-3
abundance: .
d_gene: .
v_gene: TRBV29-1

CDR3aa: CASSKEGGRGADTQYF
CDR3nt: TGTGCCAGCAGTAAAGAGGGAGGGCGGGGTGCAGATACGCAGTATTTT
j_gene: TRBJ2-3
abundance: .
d_gene: TRBD2
v_gene: TRBV2